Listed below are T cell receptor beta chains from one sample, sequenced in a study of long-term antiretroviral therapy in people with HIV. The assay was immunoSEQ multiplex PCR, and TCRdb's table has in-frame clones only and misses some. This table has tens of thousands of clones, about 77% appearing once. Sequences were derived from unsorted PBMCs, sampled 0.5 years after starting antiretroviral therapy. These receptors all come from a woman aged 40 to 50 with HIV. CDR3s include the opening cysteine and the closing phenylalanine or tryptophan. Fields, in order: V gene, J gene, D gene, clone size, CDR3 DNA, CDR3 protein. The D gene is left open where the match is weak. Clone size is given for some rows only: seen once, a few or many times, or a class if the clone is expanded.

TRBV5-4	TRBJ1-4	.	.	TGTGCCAGCAGCTTGAGTCTCGCGGCGAGCGAAAAACTGTTTTTT	CASSLSLAASEKLFF
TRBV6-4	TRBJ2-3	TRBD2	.	TGTGCCAGCAGCTCCTCCGCGGGGGGCTCGGTCGATACGCAGTATTTT	CASSSSAGGSVDTQYF
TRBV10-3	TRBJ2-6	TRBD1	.	TGTGCCATCAGTTCCCCAGGACAGGGGGGCTCTGGGGCCAACGTCCTGACTTTC	CAISSPGQGGSGANVLTF
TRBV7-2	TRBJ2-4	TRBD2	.	TGTGCCAGCAGCTTCCGGGGGGGCGAGCGGATTCAGTACTTC	CASSFRGGERIQYF
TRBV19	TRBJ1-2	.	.	TGTGCCACCTCAAACAGCTATGGCTACACCTTC	CATSNSYGYTF
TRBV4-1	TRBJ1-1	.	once	TGCGCCAGCAGCCAAACGGTTCGGGGGACTGAAGCTTTCTTT	CASSQTVRGTEAFF
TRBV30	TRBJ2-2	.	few	TGTGCCTGGAGTCTAGCAAACACCGGGGAGCTGTTTTTT	CAWSLANTGELFF
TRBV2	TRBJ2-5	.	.	TGTGCCAGCCTCGCCCTTGAAGAGACCCAGTACTTC	CASLALEETQYF
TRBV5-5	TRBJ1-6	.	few	TGTGCCAGCAGCTTGGCGGGGCAGACCTATAATTCACCCCTCCACTTT	CASSLAGQTYNSPLHF
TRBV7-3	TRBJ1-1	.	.	TGTGCCAGCAGCTTATTGGCCGGGGAGAGAGCTTTCTTT	CASSLLAGERAFF
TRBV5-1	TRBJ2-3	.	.	TGCGCCAGCAGCTTGGCCGGCTCCCGCGCGGGCACAGATACGCAGTATTTT	CASSLAGSRAGTDTQYF
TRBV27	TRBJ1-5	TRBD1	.	TGTGCCAGCAGTTTAAGGGGGACAGGGTACAATCAGCCCCAGCATTTT	CASSLRGTGYNQPQHF
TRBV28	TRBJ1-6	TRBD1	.	TGTGCCAGCGTGACAGGGGATTACTCACCCCTCCACTTT	CASVTGDYSPLHF
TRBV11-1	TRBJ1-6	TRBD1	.	TGTGCCAGCAGCTTGGGACAGCTTTATTCACCCCTCCACTTT	CASSLGQLYSPLHF
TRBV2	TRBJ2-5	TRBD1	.	TGTGCCAGCAGTGAAACGACAGGGCAAGAGACCCAGTACTTC	CASSETTGQETQYF
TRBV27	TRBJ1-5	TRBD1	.	TGTGCCAGCAGTTTAGAAGGGGGCTTAAGCAATCAGCCCCAGCATTTT	CASSLEGGLSNQPQHF
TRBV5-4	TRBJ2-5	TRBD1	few	TGTGCCAGCAGCTTAACAGGGGAAAAAGAGACCCAGTACTTC	CASSLTGEKETQYF